The rows below give T cell receptor beta chains drawn from one sample of a study of cytomegalovirus exposure and HLA in healthy donors. Sequenced by immunoSEQ multiplex PCR; TCRdb stores in-frame clones only, minus some. The table shows about 260,000 clones, with just under 85% occurring only once. The specimen was PBMCs. The source of these receptors is a woman aged 35 to 49 in good health and CMV-seropositive. Each CDR3 is given without its conserved first and last residue. The order of the fields is V gene, J gene, CDR3 protein.

TRBV21-1	TRBJ2-2	ASSKGQGVLTGELF
TRBV2	TRBJ1-5	ASSVGGVQPQH
TRBV7-9	TRBJ2-1	SSSFGGEQF
TRBV15	TRBJ2-1	ATSLAGNEQF
TRBV27	TRBJ2-1	ASSLYPDRFYNEQF
TRBV6-6	TRBJ1-3	ASSYSKQGGGNTIY
TRBV9	TRBJ2-3	ASSVVGGPGTDTQY
TRBV7-9	TRBJ2-2	ASSFRGLADTGELF
TRBV29-1	TRBJ2-1	SVEGGGVVEQF
TRBV11-1	TRBJ2-3	ASSLVQSTDTQY
TRBV6-5	TRBJ1-2	ASREQGLDGYT
TRBV6-6	TRBJ1-5	ASSTRDSPYRPQH
TRBV7-9	TRBJ1-6	ASRNLGGQGNSPLH
TRBV6-5	TRBJ2-7	ASSIAGGVYEQY
TRBV15	TRBJ1-1	ATSRDLGGDTEAF
TRBV7-8	TRBJ1-6	ASSSSGNNSPLH